The clone carrying this T cell receptor beta chain is a singleton in its sample. This sample is part of a study of blood T cell repertoires in COVID-19. Study as a whole: Sources were T cells, B-cell-depleted T cells, or PBMCs; the material itself was cDNA or gDNA.

Some clones are missing from TCRdb's copy, which holds only in-frame ones; the method was immunoSEQ multiplex PCR. The sample lists fewer than 250,000 clones, roughly 87% occurring once. The CDR3 length is 16 residues. The germline V gene encodes CDR1 SGHKS and CDR2 YYEKEE (reference sequence). V was shortened by 4 bases and J by 5 bases, with 19 bases between the two germline ends. The source of this sequence is a man in his thirties or forties in a cohort exposed to, infected with or recovered from COVID-19 (not recorded which). V gene TRBV5-5 combines with J gene TRBJ1-5; D is ambiguous. The sequenced sample consisted of PBMCs or T cells enriched from blood (not recorded which). This CDR3 reads CASSRLGGTLDQPQHF. The CDR3 nucleotides are TGTGCCAGCAGCCGGCTGGGTGGCACTCTAGATCAGCCCCAGCATTTT.